A single sample gave rise to the 25 T cell receptor beta chains below, sequenced in a study of technical replicates of blood from a few donors. The data were produced by immunoSEQ multiplex PCR, yet TCRdb's version contains in-frame clones alone and is incomplete. The top ten hold 0.2% to 0.3% of the sample, which has around 83,000 clones, roughly 94% seen once. Sequencing was carried out using T cells isolated from PBMCs. These receptors all stem from a human donor in good health.

This chain connects TRBV2 to TRBJ1-1, with TRBD1 identical over 7 bases. Unmatched junction bases numbered 9, after V lost 9 bases and J lost 5 bases. The CDR3 runs 13 residues. Germline V gives CDR1 SNHLY, CDR2 FYNNEI. CDR3: CARGGQSVTEAFF. The CDR3 DNA reads TGTGCCAGGGGGGGACAGTCCGTTACTGAAGCTTTCTTT.

V usage is TRBV18 and J usage is TRBJ1-1; D is unclear. The CDR3 contains 14 residues. V gave up 3 bases and J gave up 0 bases, with 8 bases separating them. Germline assignment: CDR1 KGHSH and CDR2 LQKENI. The CDR3 bases are TGTGCCAGCTCACCCGGGGTTTTGAACACTGAAGCTTTCTTT. Translation: CASSPGVLNTEAFF.

The chain couples TRBV6-5 to TRBJ2-2, with D tentatively TRBD1 (7 bases). The CDR3 covers 16 residues. With 2 bases removed from V and 1 base from J, the gap between germline ends came to 11 bases. CDR1 MNHEY and CDR2 SVGAGI come from the germline V gene. The CDR3 is CASSYRGTVNTGELFF. The CDR3 bases are TGTGCCAGCAGTTACCGCGGGACAGTGAACACCGGGGAGCTGTTTTTT.

About this clone: This specimen includes other DNA sequences encoding the same CDR3. The J gene is TRBJ1-5, the V gene TRBV7-2; unclear D gene. The CDR3 covers 13 residues. CDR1 and CDR2 from the germline V gene are SGHTA and FQGNSA. The V end was cut by 1 base, the J end by 5 bases, with 6 bases between. The CDR3 loop is CASSLERDQPQHF. The DNA of the CDR3 is TGTGCCAGCAGCTTAGAGAGGGATCAGCCCCAGCATTTT.

V is TRBV7-6 and J is TRBJ2-1; D is unresolved. Germline V gene data show CDR1 as SGHVS and CDR2 as FNYEAQ. V lost 4 bases, J lost 13 bases, and 11 bases lay in between. This CDR3 has 11 amino acids. The CDR3 bases are TGTGCCAGCAGCTCTCCCCTAATCCAGTTCTTC. It yields the protein CASSSPLIQFF.

The table lists this clone with a count of one. This sequence joins TRBV7-6 and TRBJ1-2; D is perhaps TRBD1 (5 bases). The CDR3 loop spans 14 amino acids. The V and J ends lost 0 bases and 5 bases respectively, with 10 bases between them. CDR1 is SGHVS and CDR2 is FNYEAQ in the germline V gene. The CDR3 DNA reads TGTGCCAGCAGCTTAGCGCAGGGCCAATATGGCTACACCTTC. It encodes CASSLAQGQYGYTF.

In its sample, this clone was seen once. This rearrangement joins TRBV6-1 to TRBJ2-7; TRBD2 agrees at 10 bases. In germline, CDR1 is MNHNS, CDR2 SASEGT. This CDR3 is 16 amino acids long. The trim removed 1 base at V and 5 bases at J, leaving 8 bases unmatched. The DNA of the CDR3 is TGTGCCAGCAGTGAAGAGGTATTAAGCGGGGGGGACGAGCAGTACTTC. This encodes CASSEEVLSGGDEQYF.

The rearrangement uses TRBV5-1 and TRBJ1-5; D not resolved. Germline CDR1 reads SGHRS; CDR2 reads YFSETQ. The germline V and J ends were trimmed by 5 bases and 2 bases, with 14 bases remaining between them. The CDR3 consists of 15 residues. The CDR3 here is CASSSDGVGNQPQHF. The CDR3 region has the DNA TGCGCCAGCAGTTCGGACGGGGTGGGCAATCAGCCCCAGCATTTT.

The chain has TRBV6-5 and TRBJ2-3, with D perhaps matching TRBD2 (5 bases). The CDR3 extends over 16 amino acids. Germline CDR1 and CDR2: MNHEY and SVGAGI. The ends were cut back, 1 base at V and 6 bases at J, with 17 bases in the middle. The CDR3 loop reads CASSYWPSPKGDTQYF. CDR3 coding DNA: TGTGCCAGCAGTTACTGGCCTAGCCCAAAAGGGGATACGCAGTATTTT.

The chain links TRBV5-1 to TRBJ1-3; D unresolved. This CDR3 has 16 residues. Trimming stripped 2 bases from V and 2 bases from J, with 14 bases between. In germline, CDR1 is SGHRS, CDR2 YFSETQ. CDR3 coding DNA: TGCGCCAGCAGCTTCGGGGTCATCAGACCTGGAAACACCATATATTTT. This encodes CASSFGVIRPGNTIYF.

Remarks on this clone: One end of the junction does not line up with germline, which may come from a read error. The V gene is TRBV7-7, the J gene TRBJ2-7, with 7 bases aligning to TRBD1. The CDR3 totals 13 residues. Germline-derived CDR1 and CDR2 are SSHAT and FNYEAQ (reference sequence). CDR3 loop: CASSLEGGGEQYF. The CDR3 nucleotides are TGTGCTAGCAGCTTAGAAGGGGGCGGGGAGCAGTACTTC.

J is TRBJ2-7 and V is TRBV5-6; maybe TRBD1 (6 bases). The ends were cut back, 3 bases at V and 5 bases at J, with 15 bases in the middle. Germline values: CDR1 SGHDT, CDR2 YYEEEE. This CDR3 is 14 amino acids long. CDR3 sequence reads: CASSSRQANHEQYF. Here the CDR3 DNA reads TGTGCCAGCAGCTCCCGACAGGCGAATCACGAGCAGTACTTC.

This clone was counted a single time. This CDR3 reads CASSATITGYHEQFF. For the CDR3, the DNA is TGTGCCAGCAGCGCCACAATAACAGGGTACCATGAGCAGTTCTTC. V is TRBV2 and J is TRBJ2-1, with TRBD1 as a possible D gene (6 bases). The length of the CDR3 is 15 residues. V was clipped by 6 bases and J by 8 bases, with 20 bases between them. The germline V gene has CDR1 SNHLY and CDR2 FYNNEI.

The CDR3 loop is CASSHDRSYTF. Here the CDR3 DNA reads TGTGCCAGCAGCCATGACAGGTCCTACACCTTC. The chain uses TRBV7-9 and TRBJ1-2, with a possible D match to TRBD1 (6 bases). V lost 5 bases, J lost 10 bases, and 11 bases lay in between. Germline-derived CDR1 and CDR2 are SEHNR and FQNEAQ (reference sequence). This CDR3 has 11 residues.

The count of this clone is one. The J gene is TRBJ2-7, the V gene TRBV28, with D maybe TRBD2 (6 bases). This CDR3 contains 14 residues. Germline loops: CDR1 MDHEN, CDR2 SYDVKM. V was clipped by 7 bases and J by 1 base, with 14 bases between them. The chain's CDR3 is CASTEGLVSYEQYF. The DNA for the CDR3 is TGTGCCAGCACTGAGGGACTCGTTTCCTACGAGCAGTACTTC.

The gene calls are TRBV5-5 and TRBJ2-2, with 8 bases matching TRBD1. The CDR3 runs 18 residues. Germline CDR1 SGHKS, CDR2 YYEKEE (reference sequence). Losses at the gene ends were 4 bases for V and 12 bases for J; bases not matched to a gene: 23. Here the CDR3 DNA reads TGTGCCAGCAGCCCACGACCAGTACCTAGACAGGGGAGTCTGCAGCTGTTTTTT. Translated: CASSPRPVPRQGSLQLFF. Together with reference TRBV5-5 and TRBJ2-2, the CDR3 gives the full variable domain: DAGVTQSPTHLIKTRGQQVTLRCSPISGHKSVSWYQQVLGQGPQFIFQYYEKEERGRGNFPDRFSARQFPNYSSELNVNALLLGDSALYLCASSPRPVPRQGSLQLFFGEGSRLTVL.

The V call is TRBV19, the J call TRBJ1-2; tentative D call: TRBD1 (5 bases). The CDR3 consists of 14 residues. Germline V CDR1 and CDR2: LNHDA, SQIVND (reference sequence). V was clipped by 6 bases and J by 3 bases, with 14 bases between them. The CDR3, as DNA: TGTGCCAGTAGAGCGGGGACGGCGGACTATGGCTACACCTTC. Amino acid sequence: CASRAGTADYGYTF.

The chain links TRBV6-1 to TRBJ1-1; D gene uncertain. With 7 bases removed from V and 7 bases from J, the gap between germline ends came to 19 bases. The CDR3 has 14 residues. Germline loops: CDR1 MNHNS, CDR2 SASEGT. The CDR3 sequence: CASKPGGLAVEAFF. The CDR3 DNA follows: TGTGCCAGCAAACCGGGAGGCCTGGCTGTTGAAGCTTTCTTT.

This chain links TRBV7-6 with TRBJ1-6, with D perhaps TRBD1 (6 bases). This CDR3 comprises 20 residues. CDR1 and CDR2 from the germline V gene are SGHVS and FNYEAQ. Trimming stripped 3 bases from V and 2 bases from J, with 23 bases between. As DNA, the CDR3 is TGTGCCAGCAGCTTGTACTCCGGAAGGGCAGGGGCCGCCTATAATTCACCCCTCCACTTT. Protein product: CASSLYSGRAGAAYNSPLHF.

The V call is TRBV5-1, the J call TRBJ2-1; 8 bases line up with TRBD2. The V and J ends lost 3 bases and 7 bases, in that order; junction bases with no gene match: 6. Per the germline V gene, CDR1 is SGHRS and CDR2 is YFSETQ. The CDR3 covers 14 residues. The CDR3: CASSSWTSSNEQFF. DNA of the CDR3: TGCGCCAGCAGCTCCTGGACTAGCAGTAATGAGCAGTTCTTC.

J is TRBJ1-1 and V is TRBV19; the match to TRBD1 covers 7 bases. This CDR3 is 15 amino acids long. Unmatched junction bases numbered 10, after V lost 5 bases and J lost 4 bases. The germline V gene has CDR1 LNHDA and CDR2 SQIVND (reference sequence). The CDR3 DNA reads as TGTGCCAGTAGTTCGGCAGGGGGAAGGTTCACTGAAGCTTTCTTT. This translates into CASSSAGGRFTEAFF.

The chain employs TRBV2 and TRBJ2-5; TRBD1 agrees at 7 bases. Trimming cost V 6 bases and J 2 bases; bases outside gene matches: 6. The CDR3 covers 14 residues. Germline V lookup: CDR1 SNHLY, CDR2 FYNNEI. The CDR3 sequence: CASRRTGAQETQYF. In nucleotides, the CDR3 is TGTGCCAGCAGAAGAACAGGGGCGCAAGAGACCCAGTACTTC.

The chain uses TRBV7-9 and TRBJ1-6, with D perhaps TRBD1 (6 bases). Germline V gives CDR1 SEHNR, CDR2 FQNEAQ (reference sequence). The V end was cut by 1 base, the J end by 3 bases, with 7 bases between. This CDR3 region has 15 residues. The CDR3 loop is CASSLGDIYNSPLHF. The CDR3 bases are TGTGCCAGCAGCTTAGGGGACATCTATAATTCACCCCTCCACTTT.

CDR3 bases: TGTGCCAGCAGAAGACAGGGGGTCCCTGAAGCTTTCTTT. It yields the protein CASRRQGVPEAFF. J is TRBJ1-1 and V is TRBV6-1; 9 nucleotides agree with TRBD1. CDR3 length: 13 amino acids. The ends lost 6 bases at V and 6 bases at J; junction bases unmatched: 5. The germline V gene has CDR1 MNHNS and CDR2 SASEGT.

With respect to this clone: A junction end diverges from the germline sequence, so it may reflect a read error. The V gene is TRBV7-3, the J gene TRBJ1-1; 8 bases are shared with TRBD1. The CDR3 runs to 13 residues. Germline loops: CDR1 SGHTA, CDR2 FQGTGA. The CDR3: CASSVTQGGKAFF. The CDR3 nucleotides read TGTGCCAGCAGCGTAACACAGGGGGGCAAAGCTTTCTTT.